This TCR beta chain was found in a study of low-dose radiotherapy and immunotherapy resistance in tumors. The length of the CDR3 is 14 residues. Germline CDR1 reads SGHAT; CDR2 reads FQNNGV. V trimming: 4 bases; J trimming: 10 bases; junction bases outside the gene matches: 7. TRAV- and TRBV-specific primers primed first-strand cDNA, covering alpha and beta chains. With a constant-region primer and a V-primer adapter, TCRs were subjected to 15 to 25 PCR cycles of amplification. By in vitro transcription, the isolated mRNA was amplified. TCRdb called the reads again in MiXCR, with one record for every CDR3 protein. The sample has around 80,000 distinct CDR3 sequences; approximately 19% are singletons. Time point meaning: before trial treatment. This clonotype was detected ten times or more.

V and J are TRBV11-2 and TRBJ2-1, with 10 positions matching TRBD2. The source material was PBMCs, sampled before treatment. This receptor was obtained from a male donor with prostate cancer. The CDR3 nucleotides are TGTGCCAGCAGCTCTAGGACTAGCGGCATAGAGCAGTTCTTC. It is translated as CASSSRTSGIEQFF.